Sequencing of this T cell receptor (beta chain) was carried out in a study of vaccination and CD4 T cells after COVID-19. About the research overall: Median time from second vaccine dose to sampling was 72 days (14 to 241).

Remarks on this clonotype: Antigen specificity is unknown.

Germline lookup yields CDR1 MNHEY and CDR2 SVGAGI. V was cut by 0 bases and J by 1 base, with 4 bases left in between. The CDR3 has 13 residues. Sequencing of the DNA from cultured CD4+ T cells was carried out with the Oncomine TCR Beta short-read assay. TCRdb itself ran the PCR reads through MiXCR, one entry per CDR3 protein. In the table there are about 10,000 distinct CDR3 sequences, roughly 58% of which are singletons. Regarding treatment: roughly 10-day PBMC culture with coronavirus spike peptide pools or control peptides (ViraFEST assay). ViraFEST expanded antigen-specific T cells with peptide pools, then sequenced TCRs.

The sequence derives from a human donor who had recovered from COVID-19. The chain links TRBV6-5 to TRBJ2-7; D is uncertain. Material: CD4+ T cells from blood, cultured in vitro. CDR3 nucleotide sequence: TGTGCCAGCAGTTACTCGGGATCCTACGAGCAGTACTTC. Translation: CASSYSGSYEQYF.